The sequence of this TCR beta chain was determined in a study of Ad26.COV2.S vaccination and SARS-CoV-2 variants. Study at large: Vaccine-arm donor from the placebo-controlled COV1001 Ad26.COV2.S trial. Findings and caveats of the study: Spike-specific TCR breadth ran higher among vaccine recipients than placebo recipients. Reported findings describe substantial breadth in spike-specific CD8+ and CD4+ T cell responses following vaccination.

The J segment lost 0 bases and the V segment lost 3 bases, leaving 2 bases of the junction unmatched. The CDR3 is 15 residues long. CDR1 is KGHSH, CDR2 LQKENI, per germline. Comments on this clone: What it recognizes is unknown.

The table came from immunoSEQ multiplex PCR; TCRdb's copy has only in-frame clones and leaves some out. The sample yields over 300,000 clones, about 80% seen once. The treatment was: some 19 received Ad26.COV2.S at low or high dose, single or two shots; about 5 received placebo; per-sample allocation not given. Day 63 following the first vaccine or placebo injection was when the samples were taken. Its platform was an Ad26 vector, and its expressed antigen was Wuhan-strain SARS-CoV-2 spike. This chain joins TRBV18 and TRBJ2-3; 8 bases are shared with TRBD1. The sequencing used peripheral blood, collected in a trial of Ad26.COV2.S vaccine versus placebo. The source of this sequence is a person between 18 and 59 years old who received the Ad26.COV2.S COVID-19 vaccine or a placebo. This CDR3 is CASSPGQGSTDTQYF. CDR3 nucleotides: TGTGCCAGCTCACCCGGACAGGGTAGCACAGATACGCAGTATTTT.